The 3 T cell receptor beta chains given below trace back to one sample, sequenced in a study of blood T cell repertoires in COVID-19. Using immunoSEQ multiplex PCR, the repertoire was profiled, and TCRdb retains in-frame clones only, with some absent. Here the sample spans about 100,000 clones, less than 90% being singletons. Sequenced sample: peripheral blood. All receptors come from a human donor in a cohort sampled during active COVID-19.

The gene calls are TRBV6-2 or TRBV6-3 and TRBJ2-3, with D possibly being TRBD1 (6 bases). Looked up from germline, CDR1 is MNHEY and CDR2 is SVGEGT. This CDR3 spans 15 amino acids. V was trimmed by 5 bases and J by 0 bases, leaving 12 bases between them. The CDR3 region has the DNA TGTGCCAGCAGTCTGGGACAACCCAGCACAGATACGCAGTATTTT. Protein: CASSLGQPSTDTQYF.

In nucleotides, the CDR3 is TGTGCCAGCAGCCGAGAGGTTGGCCACAATGAGCAGTTCTTC. It yields the protein CASSREVGHNEQFF. This rearrangement joins TRBV7-3 to TRBJ2-1; D is undetermined. The germline gives CDR1 SGHTA, CDR2 FQGTGA. V lost 5 bases to trimming and J lost 5 bases, with 13 bases between them. The CDR3 has 14 amino acids.

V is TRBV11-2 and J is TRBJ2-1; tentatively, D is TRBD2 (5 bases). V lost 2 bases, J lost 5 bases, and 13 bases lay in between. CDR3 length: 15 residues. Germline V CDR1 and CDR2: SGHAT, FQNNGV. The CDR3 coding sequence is TGTGCCAGCAGCTTAACGGACTCACAAAACAATGAGCAGTTCTTC. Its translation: CASSLTDSQNNEQFF.